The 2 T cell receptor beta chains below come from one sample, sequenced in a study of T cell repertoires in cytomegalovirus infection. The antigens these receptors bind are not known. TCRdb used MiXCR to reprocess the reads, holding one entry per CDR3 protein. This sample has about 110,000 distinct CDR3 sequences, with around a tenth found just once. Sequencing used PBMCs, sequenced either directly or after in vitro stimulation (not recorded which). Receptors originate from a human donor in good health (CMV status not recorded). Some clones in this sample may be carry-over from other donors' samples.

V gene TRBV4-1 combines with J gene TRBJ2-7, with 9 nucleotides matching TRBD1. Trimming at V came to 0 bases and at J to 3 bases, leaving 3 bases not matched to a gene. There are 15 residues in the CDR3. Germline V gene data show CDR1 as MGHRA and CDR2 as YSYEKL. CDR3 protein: CASSQDGTGIYEQYF. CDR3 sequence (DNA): TGCGCCAGCAGCCAAGATGGGACAGGGATCTACGAGCAGTACTTC.

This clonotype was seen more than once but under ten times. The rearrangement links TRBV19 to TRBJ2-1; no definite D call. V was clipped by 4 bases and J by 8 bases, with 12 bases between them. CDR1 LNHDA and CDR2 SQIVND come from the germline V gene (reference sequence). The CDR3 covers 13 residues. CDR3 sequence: CASSKDLGDEQFF. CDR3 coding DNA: TGTGCCAGTAGTAAGGACCTAGGCGATGAGCAGTTCTTC.